These 14 T cell receptor beta chains were sequenced from one sample in a study of shared clonotypes between healthy human individuals. Clones were read by immunoSEQ multiplex PCR, and TCRdb kept only the in-frame ones, dropping some. The sample yields a few hundred thousand clones, around 77% seen once. Sequences were obtained from PBMCs. The receptors originated from a woman aged 35 to 49 in good health. Some clones in this sample may be carry-over from other donors' samples.

The chain couples TRBV7-2 to TRBJ2-1; 11 bases are shared with TRBD2. CDR1 and CDR2 (germline): SGHTA, FQGNSA. V shed 3 bases and J 8 bases; nucleotides not matched to a gene: 12. This CDR3 is 17 amino acids long. CDR3 sequence: CASSLGNLAGGWYEQFF. Here the CDR3 DNA reads TGTGCCAGCAGCTTGGGGAACTTAGCGGGAGGGTGGTATGAGCAGTTCTTC.

This chain uses TRBV7-2 with TRBJ2-3; 8 bases line up with TRBD1. Germline values: CDR1 SGHTA, CDR2 FQGNSA. The CDR3 sequence is 15 residues long. V shed 2 bases, J shed 3 bases, and the junction held 4 bases outside the gene matches. In DNA, the CDR3 is TGTGCCAGCAGCTTATACCGGACAGGGACAGATACGCAGTATTTT. It translates to CASSLYRTGTDTQYF. The full variable domain, its missing parts supplied by reference TRBV7-2 and TRBJ2-3, is GAGVSQSPSNKVTEKGKDVELRCDPISGHTALYWYRQSLGQGLEFLIYFQGNSAPDKSGLPSDRFSAERTGGSVSTLTIQRTQQEDSAVYLCASSLYRTGTDTQYFGPGTRLTVL.

Judged by abundance, this clone is medium-sized (0.01 to 0.1%). The same CDR3 is also encoded by other DNA sequences in this sample. The V call is TRBV7-9, the J call TRBJ2-7; 8 bases fit TRBD2. Germline lookup yields CDR1 SEHNR and CDR2 FQNEAQ (reference sequence). With V trimmed by 5 bases and J by 4 bases, 4 bases remained unmatched. This CDR3 has 13 residues. Written as DNA, the CDR3 is TGTGCCAGCAGCCCCCGGGAGGGGTACGAGCAGTACTTC. Protein: CASSPREGYEQYF. Together with reference TRBV7-9 and TRBJ2-7, the CDR3 gives the full variable domain: DTGVSQNPRHKITKRGQNVTFRCDPISEHNRLYWYRQTLGQGPEFLTYFQNEAQLEKSRLLSDRFSAERPKGSFSTLEIQRTEQGDSAMYLCASSPREGYEQYFGPGTRLTVT.

With respect to this clone: The same CDR3 can be traced to other DNA sequences in this sample. This chain links TRBV30 with TRBJ2-5; D might be TRBD1 or TRBD2, each matching 5 bases. V was cut by 4 bases and J by 3 bases, with 12 bases left in between. The CDR3 has 13 amino acids. Germline CDR1 and CDR2: GTSNPN and SVGIG (reference sequence). CDR3 coding DNA: TGTGCCTGGACGGGGCAGGGAAAAGAGACCCAGTACTTC. Amino acids: CAWTGQGKETQYF.

The rearrangement joins TRBV7-2 to TRBJ1-3, with unresolved D. V lost 0 bases, J lost 0 bases, and 12 bases lay in between. CDR1 is SGHTA and CDR2 is FQGNSA in the germline V gene. The CDR3 is 17 amino acids. DNA for the CDR3: TGTGCCAGCAGCTTAGCGCTTCCGGGGAACTCTGGAAACACCATATATTTT. Encoded protein: CASSLALPGNSGNTIYF.

This clone is a singleton in its sample. This chain uses TRBV7-2 with TRBJ2-7, with D maybe TRBD2 (5 bases). Germline V gives CDR1 SGHTA, CDR2 FQGNSA. Trimming cost V 6 bases and J 1 base, with 13 bases left between them. The CDR3 has 14 residues. The CDR3 bases are TGTGCCAGCAGGCCAGTTTCGGGGTCCTACGAGCAGTACTTC. Translated, it gives CASRPVSGSYEQYF.

This chain joins TRBV19 and TRBJ2-7; 11 bases fit TRBD1. Trimming took 5 bases from V and 7 from J; bases not matched to a gene: 10. Germline V gene data show CDR1 as LNHDA and CDR2 as SQIVND (reference sequence). The CDR3 spans 15 residues. The CDR3 sequence: CASSPGTGGTGEQYF. The CDR3 DNA sequence: TGTGCCAGTAGTCCTGGGACAGGGGGTACAGGAGAGCAGTACTTC.

Turning to this clone: A read error likely explains this, since a far larger clone differs by one base. Within the sample, other DNA sequences also encode this same CDR3. The V call is TRBV15, the J call TRBJ1-4; weak D call: TRBD1 (5 bases). Germline V lookup: CDR1 LNHNV, CDR2 YYDKDF (reference sequence). This CDR3 region has 13 residues. V was clipped by 0 bases and J by 13 bases, with 12 bases between them. This CDR3 is CATSRDLRERLFF. The CDR3 region has the DNA TGTGCCACCAGCAGAGACCTCAGGGAGCGACTGTTTTTT.

This sequence joins TRBV2 and TRBJ1-5, with no clear D. The germline CDR1 and CDR2 sequences are SNHLY and FYNNEI. Trimming took 2 bases from V and 5 from J, leaving 13 bases between them. There are 15 residues in the CDR3. The CDR3 DNA follows: TGTGCCAGCAGTGAATATTCTCCGGCGTATCAGCCCCAGCATTTT. It encodes CASSEYSPAYQPQHF.

Regarding this clone: A far larger clone differs by one base, so this is likely a read error. The V call is TRBV5-4, the J call TRBJ1-1; D perhaps matches TRBD1 (5 bases). Germline V gives CDR1 SGHNT, CDR2 YYREEE (reference sequence). This CDR3 comprises 14 residues. V was clipped by 4 bases and J by 10 bases, with 20 bases between them. The CDR3 coding sequence is TGTGCCAGCAGCGACCAGGGTAACCTGGCTGGAGCTTTCTTT. This translates into CASSDQGNLAGAFF.

The V gene is TRBV7-9, the J gene TRBJ2-7, with 12 positions matching TRBD2. The CDR3 runs to 17 residues. From germline, CDR1 is SEHNR and CDR2 FQNEAQ (reference sequence). V shed 6 bases, J shed 6 bases, and the junction held 15 bases outside the gene matches. The CDR3 nucleotides read TGTGCCAGCAGTCTTGCCACATTACTAGCGGGAGGAGTCGAGCAGTACTTC. Its protein is CASSLATLLAGGVEQYF. Full variable domain (rest looked up from reference TRBV7-9 and TRBJ2-7): DTGVSQNPRHKITKRGQNVTFRCDPISEHNRLYWYRQTLGQGPEFLTYFQNEAQLEKSRLLSDRFSAERPKGSFSTLEIQRTEQGDSAMYLCASSLATLLAGGVEQYFGPGTRLTVT.

V and J are TRBV6-1 and TRBJ1-3; D is unresolved. From germline, CDR1 is MNHNS and CDR2 SASEGT. V gave up 4 bases and J gave up 2 bases, with 9 bases separating them. The CDR3 runs to 14 residues. This CDR3 is CASSVATAGNTIYF. CDR3 sequence (DNA): TGTGCCAGCAGTGTTGCGACTGCTGGAAACACCATATATTTT.

CDR3 coding DNA: TGTGCCAGCAGCTTGCCCCCAGCGGGAGGGGCTGGGGAGACCCAGTACTTC. Its translation is CASSLPPAGGAGETQYF. The chain has TRBV5-4 and TRBJ2-5; 10 nucleotides agree with TRBD2. CDR3 length equals 17 residues. The J segment lost 5 bases and the V segment lost 1 base, leaving 11 bases of the junction unmatched. The germline V gene has CDR1 SGHNT and CDR2 YYREEE (reference sequence).

This sequence joins TRBV14 and TRBJ2-5; no firm D call. The CDR3 length is 13 residues. V was clipped by 2 bases and J by 1 base, with 5 bases between them. Germline V gene lookup returns CDR1 SGHDN and CDR2 FVKESK. CDR3 DNA sequence: TGTGCCAGCAGCCAATTTCTCCAAGAGACCCAGTACTTC. Residues: CASSQFLQETQYF.